The entry below gives a single T cell receptor (beta chain) sequence along with its context. This specimen belongs to a study of blood T cell repertoires in COVID-19. Study overall: T cells, B-cell-depleted T cells, or PBMCs provided the cDNA or gDNA that served as material.

The repertoire was sequenced with immunoSEQ multiplex PCR; TCRdb's copy has only in-frame clones and lacks some. The table lists over 130,000 clones, around 87% of them singletons. CDR3 length: 15 residues. Trimming took 2 bases from V and 8 from J; bases not matched to a gene: 7. The germline V gene has CDR1 SEHNR and CDR2 FQNEAQ (reference sequence). This receptor was obtained from a woman between 55 and 75 years old with active or convalescent COVID-19. What was sequenced was peripheral blood. The V and J genes are TRBV7-9 and TRBJ2-1; 9 nucleotides match TRBD1. DNA of the CDR3: TGTGCCAGCAGCTTAATGGGGACAGGGAATGATGAGCAGTTCTTC. The encoded protein is CASSLMGTGNDEQFF.